This T cell receptor beta chain originates from a study of blood T cell repertoires in COVID-19. On the study more broadly: Samples taken during acute and convalescent COVID-19 were collected in the United States, Italy and Spain. Sources were T cells, B-cell-depleted T cells, or PBMCs; the material itself was cDNA or gDNA.

The authors' processing: Reference gene primer amplification yielded estimated nucleated cell counts. Using immunoSEQ multiplex PCR, the repertoire was profiled, and TCRdb retains in-frame clones only, with some absent. V, J and clone size are taken as reported in that table, and D and trimming were inferred from the DNA itself. This sample has around 130,000 clones, with around 84% found just once. Losses at the gene ends were 2 bases for V and 5 bases for J; bases not matched to a gene: 2. Germline assignment: CDR1 SGHTA and CDR2 FQGTGA. The CDR3 contains 14 residues. Individuals drawn from 20 to 25 US areas were roughly 18 to 95 years old.

Sequenced sample: PBMCs or T cells enriched from blood (not recorded which). The rearrangement links TRBV7-3 to TRBJ2-7; 11 nucleotides align to TRBD1. The source of this sequence is a man in his forties with acute COVID-19. CDR3 sequence: CASSLGQGANEQYF. In DNA form, the CDR3 reads TGTGCCAGCAGCTTAGGACAGGGGGCCAACGAGCAGTACTTC.